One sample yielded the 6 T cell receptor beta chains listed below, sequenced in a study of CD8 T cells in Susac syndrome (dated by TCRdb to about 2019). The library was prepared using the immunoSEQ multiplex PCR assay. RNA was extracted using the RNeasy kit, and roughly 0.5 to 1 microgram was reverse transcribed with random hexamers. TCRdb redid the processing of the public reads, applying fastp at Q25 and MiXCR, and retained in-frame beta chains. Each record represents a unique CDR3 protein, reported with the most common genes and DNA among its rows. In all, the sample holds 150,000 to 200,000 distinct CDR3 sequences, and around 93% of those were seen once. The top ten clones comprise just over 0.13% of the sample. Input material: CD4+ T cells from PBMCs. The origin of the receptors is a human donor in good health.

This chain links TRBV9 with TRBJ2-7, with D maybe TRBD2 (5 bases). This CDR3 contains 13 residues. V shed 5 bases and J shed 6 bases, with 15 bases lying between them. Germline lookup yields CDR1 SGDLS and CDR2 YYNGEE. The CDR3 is CASSPRGSGEQYF. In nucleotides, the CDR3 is TGTGCCAGCAGTCCCCGTGGGAGTGGCGAGCAGTACTTC. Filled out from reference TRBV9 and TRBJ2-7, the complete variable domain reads DSGVTQTPKHLITATGQRVTLRCSPRSGDLSVYWYQQSLDQGLQFLIQYYNGEERAKGNILERFSAQQFPDLHSELNLSSLELGDSALYFCASSPRGSGEQYFGPGTRLTVT.

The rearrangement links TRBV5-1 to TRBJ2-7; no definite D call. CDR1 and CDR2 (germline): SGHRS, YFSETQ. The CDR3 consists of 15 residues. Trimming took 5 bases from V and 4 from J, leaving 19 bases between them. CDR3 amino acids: CASSPAHSNGYEQYF. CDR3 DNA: TGCGCCAGCAGTCCCGCACACAGCAATGGATACGAGCAGTACTTC.

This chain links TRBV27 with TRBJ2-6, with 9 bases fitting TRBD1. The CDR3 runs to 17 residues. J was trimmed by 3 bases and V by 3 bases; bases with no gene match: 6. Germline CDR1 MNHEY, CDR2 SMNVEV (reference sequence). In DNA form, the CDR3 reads TGTGCCAGCAGTTTGTTACAGGGGGCGCGTGGGGCCAACGTCCTGACTTTC. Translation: CASSLLQGARGANVLTF.

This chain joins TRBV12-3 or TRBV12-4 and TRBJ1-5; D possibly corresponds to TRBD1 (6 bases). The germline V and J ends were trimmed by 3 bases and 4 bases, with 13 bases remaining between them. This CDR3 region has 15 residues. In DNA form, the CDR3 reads TGTGCCAGCAGTTTGGAAGGGGGTGGGAATCAGCCCCAGCATTTT. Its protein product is CASSLEGGGNQPQHF.

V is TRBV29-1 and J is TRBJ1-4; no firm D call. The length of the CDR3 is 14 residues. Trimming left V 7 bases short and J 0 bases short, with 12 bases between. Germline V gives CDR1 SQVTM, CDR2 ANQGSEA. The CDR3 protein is CSARPGTTNEKLFF. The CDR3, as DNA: TGCAGCGCCCGCCCCGGGACAACTAATGAAAAACTGTTTTTT.

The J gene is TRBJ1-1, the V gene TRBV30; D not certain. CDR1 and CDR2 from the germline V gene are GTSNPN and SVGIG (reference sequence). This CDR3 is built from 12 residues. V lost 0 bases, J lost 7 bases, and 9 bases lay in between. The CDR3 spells CAWSVLWVEAFF. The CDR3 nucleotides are TGTGCCTGGAGTGTACTTTGGGTTGAAGCTTTCTTT.